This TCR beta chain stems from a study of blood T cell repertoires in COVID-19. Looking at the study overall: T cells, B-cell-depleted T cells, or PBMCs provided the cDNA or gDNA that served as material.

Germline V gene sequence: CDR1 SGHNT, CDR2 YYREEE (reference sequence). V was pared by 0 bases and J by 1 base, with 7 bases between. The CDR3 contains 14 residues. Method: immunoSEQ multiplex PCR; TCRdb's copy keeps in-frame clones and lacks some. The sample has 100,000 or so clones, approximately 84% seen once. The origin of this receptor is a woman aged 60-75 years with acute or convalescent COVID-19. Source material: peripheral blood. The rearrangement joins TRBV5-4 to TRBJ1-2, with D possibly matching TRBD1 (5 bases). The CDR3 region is CASSLGGDNYGYTF. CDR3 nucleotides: TGTGCCAGCAGCTTGGGGGGGGATAACTATGGCTACACCTTC.